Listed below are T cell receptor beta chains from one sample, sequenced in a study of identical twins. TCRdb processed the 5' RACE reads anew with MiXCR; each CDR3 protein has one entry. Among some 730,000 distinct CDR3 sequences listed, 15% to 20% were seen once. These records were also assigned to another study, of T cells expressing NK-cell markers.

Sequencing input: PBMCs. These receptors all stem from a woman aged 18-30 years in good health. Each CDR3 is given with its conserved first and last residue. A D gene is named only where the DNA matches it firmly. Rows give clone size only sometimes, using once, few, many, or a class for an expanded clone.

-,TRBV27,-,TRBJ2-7,TGTGCCAGCAGTTTAACAGGGAAGCGAGAGCAGTACTTC,CASSLTGKREQYF
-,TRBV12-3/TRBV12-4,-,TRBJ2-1,TGTGCCAGCAGAAAATTTTTGGAGGGCCGTGAGCAGTTCTTC,CASRKFLEGREQFF
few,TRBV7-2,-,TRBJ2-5,TGTGCCAGCAGCCGAGCGTATACCCAGTACTTC,CASSRAYTQYF
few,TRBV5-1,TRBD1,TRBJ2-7,TGCGCCAGCAGCTTGGGGCAGGGGGCGGGCTTCTCCTACGAGCAGTACTTC,CASSLGQGAGFSYEQYF
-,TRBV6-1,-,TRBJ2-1,TGTGCCAGCAGGGATAGGGATGAGCAGTTCTTC,CASRDRDEQFF
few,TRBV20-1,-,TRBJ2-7,TGCAGTGCTACCCGGGCCGAACGGGAGCAGTACTTC,CSATRAEREQYF
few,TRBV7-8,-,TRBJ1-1,TGTGCCAGCAGCTTAGCTCTTACGGTCTTCCGGGGGGACACTGAAGCTTTCTTT,CASSLALTVFRGDTEAFF
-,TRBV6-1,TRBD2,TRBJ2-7,TGTGCCAGCCTACGGGGGGGCAGGTCCTACGAGCAGTACTTC,CASLRGGRSYEQYF
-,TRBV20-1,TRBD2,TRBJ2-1,TGCAGTGCATCGAGCCGGGAGGGCCTCGATGAGCAGTTCTTC,CSASSREGLDEQFF
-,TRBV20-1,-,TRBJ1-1,TGCAGTGCTAGAGATCTGGGGGGAAGGATGAACACTGAAGCTTTCTTT,CSARDLGGRMNTEAFF
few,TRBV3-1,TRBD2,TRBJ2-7,TGTGCCAGCAGCGCGACTAGCGGGGCCTCCTACGAGCAGTACTTC,CASSATSGASYEQYF